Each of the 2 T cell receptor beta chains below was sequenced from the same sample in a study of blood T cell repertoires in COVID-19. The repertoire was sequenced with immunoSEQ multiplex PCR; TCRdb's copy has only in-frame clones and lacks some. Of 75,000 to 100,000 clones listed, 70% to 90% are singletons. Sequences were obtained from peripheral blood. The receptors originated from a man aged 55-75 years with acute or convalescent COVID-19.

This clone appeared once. CDR3 bases: TGTGCCAGCAGTCGGGAGGGTGGGAATTCACCCCTCCACTTT. It specifies CASSREGGNSPLHF. V and J are TRBV13 and TRBJ1-6; no clear D gene. V dropped 6 bases and J dropped 7 bases, with 13 bases sitting between them. CDR3 length equals 14 residues. Germline loops: CDR1 PRHDT, CDR2 FYEKMQ (reference sequence).

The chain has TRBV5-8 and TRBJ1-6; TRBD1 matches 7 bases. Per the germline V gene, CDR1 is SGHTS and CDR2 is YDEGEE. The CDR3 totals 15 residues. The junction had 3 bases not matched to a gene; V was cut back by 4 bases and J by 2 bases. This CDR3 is CASSATGTYNSPLHF. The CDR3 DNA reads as TGTGCCAGCAGCGCGACAGGGACCTATAATTCACCCCTCCACTTT.